Following are 7 T cell receptor beta chains from one sample sequenced in a study of vaccination and CD4 T cells after COVID-19. For these receptors, no antigen is known. Cultured CD4+ T cell DNA underwent sequencing with the Oncomine TCR Beta short-read assay. TCRdb called the PCR reads again in MiXCR, with one record for every CDR3 protein. The sample has 20,000 to 25,000 distinct CDR3 sequences, 45% to 55% seen once. Time point indicated: late sampling 161 to 241 days after vaccination in three convalescent patients. Indicated treatment: approximately 11-day PBMC culture with coronavirus spike peptide pools or control peptides (ViraFEST assay). Material: CD4+ T cells from blood, cultured in vitro, obtained about 7 months after SARS-CoV-2 vaccination. Every receptor here comes from a human donor who had recovered from COVID-19.

This clonotype has just a few counts. The CDR3 sequence is CSVEGWVTEAFF. The CDR3 DNA reads as TGCAGTGTTGAGGGGTGGGTGACTGAAGCTTTCTTT. The genes are TRBV20-1 and TRBJ1-1, with D maybe TRBD1 (5 bases). The CDR3 totals 12 residues. Between the trimmed V and J ends, which lost 7 bases and 5 bases, there was a span of 14 bases. Germline assignment: CDR1 DFQATT and CDR2 SNEGSKA (reference sequence).

The chain carries TRBV20-1 and TRBJ1-1; 7 bases match TRBD1. J was trimmed by 4 bases and V by 3 bases; bases with no gene match: 8. Germline CDR1 reads DFQATT; CDR2 reads SNEGSKA (reference sequence). This CDR3 is 14 amino acids long. The DNA for the CDR3 is TGCAGTGCTAGCGATAACAGGGGTATCACTGAAGCTTTCTTT. Translating it yields CSASDNRGITEAFF.

V usage is TRBV10-3 and J usage is TRBJ2-7; D is undetermined. Trimming removed 1 base at V and 4 bases at J, with 5 bases between. The CDR3 is 12 residues long. CDR1 and CDR2 from the germline V gene are ENHRY and SYGVKD. The CDR3 sequence is CAISELRYEQYF. The DNA for the CDR3 is TGTGCCATCAGTGAGTTGCGGTACGAGCAGTACTTC.

The chain couples TRBV7-2 to TRBJ2-5; D is perhaps TRBD1 or TRBD2 (6 bases each). The CDR3 has 14 residues. V lost 1 base and J 2 bases, leaving 8 bases between the germline ends. Looked up from germline, CDR1 is SGHTA and CDR2 is FQGNSA. The CDR3 DNA reads as TGTGCCAGCAGCTTAGAAGGGGGGCAAGAGACCCAGTACTTC. Residues: CASSLEGGQETQYF.

A few counts support this clonotype. The CDR3 DNA sequence: TGCAGTGCTAGATACAGGGAAACCTACGAGCAGTACTTC. It codes for CSARYRETYEQYF. The V and J genes are TRBV20-1 and TRBJ2-7; possible D gene TRBD1, 6 bases. The CDR3 has 13 amino acids. CDR1 DFQATT and CDR2 SNEGSKA come from the germline V gene (reference sequence). V was cut by 2 bases and J by 2 bases, with 10 bases left in between.

The rearrangement uses TRBV4-1 and TRBJ2-3; D not resolved. V lost 4 bases to trimming and J lost 7 bases, with 12 bases between them. This CDR3 is 13 amino acids long. Per germline, CDR1 MGHRA and CDR2 YSYEKL. The chain's CDR3 is CASSRPGSNTQYF. The CDR3 DNA is TGCGCCAGCAGCCGCCCTGGTTCGAATACGCAGTATTTT.

The chain uses TRBV7-9 and TRBJ1-1; tentative D call: TRBD1 (6 bases). CDR1 and CDR2 (germline): SEHNR, FQNEAQ (reference sequence). The CDR3 covers 14 residues. Trimming took 4 bases from V and 7 from J, leaving 16 bases between them. CDR3 sequence: CASSSAPTGSEAFF. DNA for the CDR3: TGTGCCAGCAGCTCTGCCCCAACAGGGAGTGAAGCTTTCTTT.